This T cell receptor beta chain was observed in a study of T cell responses to AZD1222 COVID-19 vaccine. V trimming: 8 bases; J trimming: 7 bases; junction bases outside the gene matches: 13. The CDR3 has 15 residues. CDR1 is KGHSH and CDR2 is LQKENI in the germline V gene. For this clone: Its cognate antigen is unknown.

Study-level points and caveats: Spike-spanning, vaccine-associated CD4 TCRs were dominant at 160-218 and 743-854. White British people made up most donors, females outnumbered males, and clonal diversity was possibly underestimated.

Only in-frame clones appear in the TCRdb table, and some are missing; sequencing was by immunoSEQ multiplex PCR. The sample yields roughly 140,000 clones, about nine tenths seen once. The sequences come from peripheral blood, collected 28 days after the second AZD1222 dose. V gene TRBV18 combines with J gene TRBJ2-2; 7 nucleotides line up with TRBD1. This receptor was obtained from an adult who received the AZD1222 COVID-19 vaccine. The CDR3, as DNA: TGTGCCAGCCGCCGGGACGAGGGGGCGAGCGGGGAGCTGTTTTTT. Translating gives CASRRDEGASGELFF. The whole variable domain, remainder taken from reference TRBV18 and TRBJ2-2, is NAGVMQNPRHLVRRRGQEARLRCSPMKGHSHVYWYRQLPEEGLKFMVYLQKENIIDESGMPKERFSAEFPKEGPSILRIQQVVRGDSAAYFCASRRDEGASGELFFGEGSRLTVL.